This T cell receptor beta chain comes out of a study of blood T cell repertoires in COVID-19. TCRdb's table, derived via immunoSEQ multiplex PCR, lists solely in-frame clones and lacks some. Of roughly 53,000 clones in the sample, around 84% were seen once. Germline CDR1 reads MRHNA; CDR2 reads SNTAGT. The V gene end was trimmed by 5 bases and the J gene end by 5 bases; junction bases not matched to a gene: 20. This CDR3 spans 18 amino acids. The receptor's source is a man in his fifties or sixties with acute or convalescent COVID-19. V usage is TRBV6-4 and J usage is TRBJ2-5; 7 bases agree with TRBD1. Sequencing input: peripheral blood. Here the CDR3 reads CASSSEAGTAKRGETQYF. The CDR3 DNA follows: TGTGCCAGCAGTTCTGAGGCCGGGACAGCAAAACGTGGGGAGACCCAGTACTTC.